One and the same sample provided the 19 T cell receptor beta chains below, sequenced in a study of blood T cells in healthy people across ages. Sample-barcoded 5' priming and a J-beta primer mix drove a second PCR of roughly 6 to 12 cycles. Using its own MiXCR run on the 5' RACE reads, TCRdb lists one record per CDR3 protein. The data hold roughly 650,000 distinct CDR3 sequences, with about 30% observed a single time. The sequencing input was blood. Every receptor here comes from a woman over 75 in good health.

This clonotype was detected many times. The genes are TRBV7-2 and TRBJ2-1; a weak D match, TRBD1 (6 bases). The CDR3 has 15 residues. Trimming stripped 1 base from V and 2 bases from J, with 9 bases between. The germline CDR1 and CDR2 sequences are SGHTA and FQGNSA. In DNA, the CDR3 is TGTGCCAGCAGCTTAGTGCAGGGGACCTACAATGAGCAGTTCTTC. Translation: CASSLVQGTYNEQFF.

With regard to this clonotype: A read error may be the cause here, since a much bigger clone is one base away. The rearrangement links TRBV27 to TRBJ2-3, with 7 bases identical to TRBD1. Per germline, CDR1 MNHEY and CDR2 SMNVEV (reference sequence). The trim removed 2 bases at V and 6 bases at J, leaving 14 bases unmatched. There are 17 residues in the CDR3. CDR3 nucleotides: TGTGCCAGCAGTTTAAGACAGGGCCAACCGTTTCTTGATACGCAGTATTTT. It yields the protein CASSLRQGQPFLDTQYF.

The chain links TRBV29-1 to TRBJ2-5; D perhaps matches TRBD2 (6 bases). The assigned J gene may be wrong: the sequence end matches TRBJ2-7 better. There are 13 residues in the CDR3. Germline V gene lookup returns CDR1 SQVTM and CDR2 ANQGSEA. CDR3 bases: TGCAGCGTCAGCTGGACTACTGGGCACGAGCAGTACTTC. It is translated as CSVSWTTGHEQYF.

V gene TRBV20-1 combines with J gene TRBJ2-3; D not certain. The CDR3 totals 16 residues. V was clipped by 0 bases and J by 0 bases, with 13 bases between them. The V gene's germline CDR1 is DFQATT and CDR2 SNEGSKA (reference sequence). CDR3 nucleotide sequence: TGCAGTGCTAGAGATAAAACCAGACTCAGCACAGATACGCAGTATTTT. As protein: CSARDKTRLSTDTQYF.

Concerning this clonotype itself: A much bigger clone sits one base away, suggesting this may be a read error. The chain carries TRBV20-1 and TRBJ2-1; D uncertain. The DNA end is a closer match to TRBJ2-7, so the J assignment may be wrong. Germline V CDR1 and CDR2: DFQATT, SNEGSKA (reference sequence). The CDR3 is 14 residues long. The CDR3 loop is CSARREASYNEQYF. The CDR3 nucleotides are TGCAGTGCTCGCCGAGAGGCGTCCTACAATGAGCAGTACTTC.

The genes are TRBV27 and TRBJ1-2; D perhaps matches TRBD1 (5 bases). This CDR3 region has 12 residues. Germline lookup yields CDR1 MNHEY and CDR2 SMNVEV (reference sequence). The V gene lost 11 bases and the J gene lost 8 bases, with 18 bases spanning the gap. The CDR3 spells CAWSVAGVGYTF. The DNA of the CDR3 is TGTGCCTGGAGTGTAGCGGGGGTCGGCTACACCTTC.

This rearrangement joins TRBV5-6 to TRBJ1-1, with 8 bases aligning to TRBD1. Germline CDR1 reads SGHDT; CDR2 reads YYEEEE. This CDR3 contains 13 residues. V shed 4 bases, J shed 8 bases, and the junction held 7 bases outside the gene matches. The chain's CDR3 is CASSGDRGEEAFF. CDR3 in DNA: TGTGCCAGCAGCGGAGACAGGGGAGAGGAAGCTTTCTTT.

This clonotype appeared many times. A read error may be the cause here, since a much bigger clone is one base away. The chain uses TRBV6-6 and TRBJ2-7; 14 bases line up with TRBD2. This CDR3 comprises 14 residues. The V segment lost 6 bases and the J segment 10 bases; nucleotides outside the gene matches: 8. CDR1 and CDR2 from the germline V gene are MNHNY and SVGAGI (reference sequence). CDR3 protein: CASRGLAGVNVQYF. CDR3 coding DNA: TGTGCCAGCAGGGGACTAGCGGGGGTAAACGTTCAGTACTTC.

This clonotype was detected many times. The chain is built from TRBV6-5 and TRBJ2-1; no firm D call. The CDR3 spans 14 residues. Trimming removed 6 bases from V and 5 bases from J, with 14 bases in between. Germline CDR1 reads MNHEY; CDR2 reads SVGAGI. The CDR3 region is CASSLGLRDNEQFF. The CDR3 region has the DNA TGTGCCAGCAGCCTGGGTCTGCGAGACAATGAGCAGTTCTTC.

The chain has TRBV6-6 and TRBJ1-5; the D is unclear. The CDR3 runs to 14 residues. The germline V gene has CDR1 MNHNY and CDR2 SVGAGI (reference sequence). V was pared by 6 bases and J by 4 bases, with 13 bases between. In DNA form, the CDR3 reads TGTGCCAGCAGCCAAAAGTCTACGAATCAGCCCCAGCATTTT. It specifies CASSQKSTNQPQHF.

This clonotype was observed at least ten times. The chain recombines TRBV5-1 with TRBJ2-2, with no clear D. V was pared by 1 base and J by 2 bases, with 0 bases between. Germline V gene data show CDR1 as SGHRS and CDR2 as YFSETQ. This CDR3 contains 12 residues. CDR3 in DNA: TGCGCCAGCAGCTTGAACACCGGGGAGCTGTTTTTT. Its translation: CASSLNTGELFF.

This clonotype has a count of ten or more. This sequence joins TRBV20-1 and TRBJ2-1; 7 nucleotides agree with TRBD1. Germline trimming cut 5 bases from V and 6 bases from J; bases unmatched to any gene: 16. This CDR3 region has 16 residues. The V gene's germline CDR1 is DFQATT and CDR2 SNEGSKA (reference sequence). The CDR3 spells CSAVPTTGSPGNEQFF. DNA for the CDR3: TGCAGTGCTGTCCCTACGACAGGGTCTCCGGGCAATGAGCAGTTCTTC.

This clonotype has more than one count but fewer than ten. This CDR3 is CASSYSSAGGYYGYTF. CDR3 DNA sequence: TGTGCCAGCAGTTACTCGAGTGCAGGGGGCTACTATGGCTACACCTTC. The rearrangement uses TRBV6-5 and TRBJ1-2, with TRBD1 matching 8 bases. After removal of 0 bases from V and 3 bases from J, the junction contained 6 bases not matched to a gene. Germline V lookup: CDR1 MNHEY, CDR2 SVGAGI. There are 16 residues in the CDR3.

This clonotype has a handful of counts. This sequence may be a read error, since a much larger clone differs from it by one base. The rearrangement links TRBV7-3 to TRBJ2-1; D is ambiguous. Matching the DNA end better, TRBJ2-7 makes the J call doubtful. The CDR3 length is 15 residues. The germline V gene encodes CDR1 SGHTA and CDR2 FQGTGA. CDR3 nucleotide sequence: TGTGCCAGCAGCTCGCTCCAAAGCTCCTACAATGAGCAGTACTTC. It encodes CASSSLQSSYNEQYF.

This clonotype was detected many times. The CDR3, as DNA: TGTGCCAGCAGCAGACCTCTAGCGGCGGGGGGGCGTATGGCCTACAATGAGCAGTTCTTC. It translates to CASSRPLAAGGRMAYNEQFF. J is TRBJ2-1 and V is TRBV5-6; the match to TRBD2 covers 9 bases. Unmatched junction bases numbered 19, after V lost 4 bases and J lost 2 bases. The CDR3 contains 20 residues. Germline lookup yields CDR1 SGHDT and CDR2 YYEEEE.

Only a few counts were recorded for this clonotype. The chain is built from TRBV4-3 and TRBJ1-4; D gene uncertain. This CDR3 spans 14 amino acids. Trimming cost V 4 bases and J 5 bases, with 11 bases left between them. Germline V gene sequence: CDR1 LGHNA, CDR2 YSLEER. CDR3 DNA: TGCGCCAGCAGCCGTATAGACTCGAATGAAAAACTGTTTTTT. This translates into CASSRIDSNEKLFF.

This clonotype was detected only a few times. This may arise from a read error, as a much more abundant clone is one base away. The chain uses TRBV5-1 and TRBJ2-5, with 8 bases fitting TRBD1. The J call may be incorrect, as the DNA end agrees better with TRBJ2-4. The CDR3 consists of 16 residues. CDR1 is SGHRS, CDR2 YFSETQ, per germline. Written as DNA, the CDR3 is TGCGCCAGCAGCTCCGCCACCGGGACAGGAAGAAACATTCAGTACTTC. It specifies CASSSATGTGRNIQYF.

In its sample, this clonotype was seen many times. The chain recombines TRBV20-1 with TRBJ2-3; 9 nucleotides agree with TRBD2. The J segment lost 2 bases and the V segment lost 6 bases, leaving 3 bases of the junction unmatched. The germline V gene has CDR1 DFQATT and CDR2 SNEGSKA (reference sequence). The CDR3 extends over 13 amino acids. The CDR3 spells CSAAGGLTDTQYF. The CDR3 region has the DNA TGCAGTGCGGCGGGGGGGCTCACAGATACGCAGTATTTT.

This clonotype has only a few counts. The chain employs TRBV7-9 and TRBJ2-2; 9 bases map to TRBD1. Germline V CDR1 and CDR2: SEHNR, FQNEAQ (reference sequence). The CDR3 is 17 amino acids. The junction had 11 bases not matched to a gene; V was cut back by 5 bases and J by 4 bases. This CDR3 is CASSAKTGTGSTGELFF. The CDR3 bases are TGTGCCAGCAGCGCAAAAACAGGGACAGGGTCCACCGGGGAGCTGTTTTTT.